Below are 6 T cell receptor beta chains sequenced from a single sample in a study of STAT5B mutations in CD4+ large granular lymphocyte leukemia. TCRdb's copy holds only in-frame clones and misses some; the assay was immunoSEQ multiplex PCR. The sample lists 31,000 or so clones; around nine tenths were seen once. The sample consisted of CD4+ T cells from blood buffy coats. All receptors derive from a human donor in good health.

J is TRBJ2-3 and V is TRBV15; TRBD1 matches 10 bases. The CDR3 runs 15 residues. Trimming at V came to 4 bases and at J to 6 bases, leaving 7 bases not matched to a gene. CDR1 is LNHNV, CDR2 YYDKDF, per germline (reference sequence). CDR3 nucleotide sequence: TGTGCCACCAGCACTAGGGGACAGGGGCCCGATACGCAGTATTTT. Amino acid sequence: CATSTRGQGPDTQYF.

This sequence joins TRBV7-6 and TRBJ2-2; D unclear. The CDR3 totals 16 residues. Germline V gene data show CDR1 as SGHVS and CDR2 as FNYEAQ. V shed 6 bases and J shed 3 bases, with 17 bases lying between them. The CDR3: CASRKTPPEYTGELFF. The CDR3 region has the DNA TGTGCCAGCAGAAAAACACCTCCCGAATACACCGGGGAGCTGTTTTTT. The variable domain in full, with the rest retrieved from reference TRBV7-6 and TRBJ2-2, is GAGVSQSPRYKVTKRGQDVALRCDPISGHVSLYWYRQALGQGPEFLTYFNYEAQQDKSGLPNDRFSAERPEGSISTLTIQRTEQRDSAMYRCASRKTPPEYTGELFFGEGSRLTVL.

This sequence joins TRBV19 and TRBJ2-3; D call uncertain. Trimming took 0 bases from V and 4 from J, leaving 5 bases between them. Germline V lookup: CDR1 LNHDA, CDR2 SQIVND (reference sequence). The CDR3 length is 13 residues. The CDR3 protein is CASSIDRADTQYF. The CDR3 DNA is TGTGCCAGTAGTATAGATCGGGCAGATACGCAGTATTTT. The entire variable domain, with the rest obtained from reference TRBV19 and TRBJ2-3, is as follows: DGGITQSPKYLFRKEGQNVTLSCEQNLNHDAMYWYRQDPGQGLRLIYYSQIVNDFQKGDIAEGYSVSREKKESFPLTVTSAQKNPTAFYLCASSIDRADTQYFGPGTRLTVL.

This chain links TRBV6-6 with TRBJ2-3; 10 positions match TRBD2. The CDR3 is made up of 16 amino acids. V dropped 4 bases and J dropped 4; count of bases not matched to a gene: 8. Germline V gene data show CDR1 as MNHNY and CDR2 as SVGAGI (reference sequence). Here the CDR3 DNA reads TGTGCCAGCAGTTCCTACATAGCGGGAGGCGCAGATACGCAGTATTTT. Translating it yields CASSSYIAGGADTQYF.

This clone has only a few counts. The chain is built from TRBV19 and TRBJ2-7, with 9 positions matching TRBD2. CDR1 is LNHDA, CDR2 SQIVND, per germline (reference sequence). The CDR3 consists of 14 residues. Unmatched junction bases numbered 2, after V lost 3 bases and J lost 2 bases. The CDR3: CASSIERGAYEQYF. DNA for the CDR3: TGTGCCAGTAGTATCGAGCGGGGGGCCTACGAGCAGTACTTC.

Notes on this clone: Sequence at one end of the junction differs from germline and may be a read error. Other DNA sequences in this specimen translate into the identical CDR3. V is TRBV5-1 and J is TRBJ2-2; 7 nucleotides match TRBD2. The CDR3 extends over 16 amino acids. Per germline, CDR1 SGHRS and CDR2 YFSETQ. The CDR3 DNA follows: TGCGCCAGCAGCTTGGCTGCGGGAGCAGCAACCGGAGAGCTGTTTTTT. Translated, it gives CASSLAAGAATGELFF.